This is a list of T cell receptor beta chains from one sample in a study of T cell responses to AZD1222 COVID-19 vaccine. Data came from immunoSEQ multiplex PCR; TCRdb stores just in-frame clones and leaves some out. The sample carries roughly 93,000 clones, approximately 90% recorded once. The sequences come from peripheral blood, collected on day 0 of AZD1222 vaccination. These receptors came from an adult in good health. Each CDR3 is given without its conserved first and last residue. Each record gives: V gene, D gene, clone size, CDR3 protein. The D gene is left open where the match is weak. Where a row states a size, it is once, few, many or the class of an expanded clone; other rows omit it.

v_gene: TRBV5-1
d_gene: NA
abundance: NA
CDR3aa: ASSLDVGRNEKLF

v_gene: TRBV19
d_gene: NA
abundance: NA
CDR3aa: ASSNQQGSGELF

v_gene: TRBV18
d_gene: NA
abundance: NA
CDR3aa: ASSKMKGQLNTEAF

v_gene: TRBV18
d_gene: NA
abundance: NA
CDR3aa: ASFLSATNEKLF

v_gene: TRBV28
d_gene: TRBD1
abundance: NA
CDR3aa: ASTAQGPVDGYT

v_gene: TRBV3-1/TRBV3-2
d_gene: NA
abundance: NA
CDR3aa: ASSQVLTGPQH

v_gene: TRBV4-2
d_gene: NA
abundance: NA
CDR3aa: ASSQDGAGGNTIY

v_gene: TRBV2
d_gene: NA
abundance: NA
CDR3aa: ASSGSWGLGADTQY

v_gene: TRBV5-1
d_gene: NA
abundance: few
CDR3aa: ASSQGPNLANYGYT

v_gene: TRBV5-1
d_gene: NA
abundance: NA
CDR3aa: ASSETKETQY

v_gene: TRBV11-2
d_gene: TRBD1
abundance: few
CDR3aa: ASRWDSRYGYT

v_gene: TRBV29-1
d_gene: TRBD1
abundance: NA
CDR3aa: SVIPGQGLYEQY

v_gene: TRBV5-1
d_gene: NA
abundance: NA
CDR3aa: ASSLGTQIGVEKLF

v_gene: TRBV28
d_gene: NA
abundance: NA
CDR3aa: ASSSRNSGNTIY

v_gene: TRBV6-1
d_gene: TRBD1
abundance: NA
CDR3aa: ASSEEQGAAGGD

v_gene: TRBV5-1
d_gene: TRBD1
abundance: NA
CDR3aa: ASSQQPGQVGNTIY

v_gene: TRBV12-3/TRBV12-4
d_gene: NA
abundance: NA
CDR3aa: ASSTEQGSEAF

v_gene: TRBV6-1
d_gene: TRBD2
abundance: NA
CDR3aa: ASSESVAGGTDTQY

v_gene: TRBV7-9
d_gene: NA
abundance: NA
CDR3aa: ASSTNTEAF

v_gene: TRBV6-4
d_gene: TRBD1
abundance: NA
CDR3aa: ASSDSNGGQGLKQY

v_gene: TRBV30
d_gene: NA
abundance: NA
CDR3aa: AWSITWTTEAF

v_gene: TRBV5-1
d_gene: NA
abundance: NA
CDR3aa: ASSLEGYEQY

v_gene: TRBV5-6
d_gene: TRBD1
abundance: NA
CDR3aa: ASFGQGQMNTEAF

v_gene: TRBV6-5
d_gene: NA
abundance: once
CDR3aa: ASNRGGGTEAF

v_gene: TRBV12-3/TRBV12-4
d_gene: NA
abundance: NA
CDR3aa: ASSTVLSYEQY

v_gene: TRBV2
d_gene: NA
abundance: NA
CDR3aa: ASMGLGVHTEAF